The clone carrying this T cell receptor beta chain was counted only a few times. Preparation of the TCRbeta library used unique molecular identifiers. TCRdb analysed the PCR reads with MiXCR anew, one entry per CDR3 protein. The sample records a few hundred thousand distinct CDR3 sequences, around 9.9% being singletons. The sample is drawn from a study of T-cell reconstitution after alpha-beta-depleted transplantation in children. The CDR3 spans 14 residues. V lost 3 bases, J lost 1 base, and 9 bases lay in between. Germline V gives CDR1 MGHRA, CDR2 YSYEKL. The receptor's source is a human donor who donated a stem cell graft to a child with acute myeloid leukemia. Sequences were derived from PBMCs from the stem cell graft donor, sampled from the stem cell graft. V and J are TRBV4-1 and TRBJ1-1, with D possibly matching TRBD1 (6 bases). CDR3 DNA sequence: TGCGCCAGCAGCCACGGACAGACGAACACTGAAGCTTTCTTT. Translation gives CASSHGQTNTEAFF.